This T cell receptor beta chain was captured by sequencing in a study of T cells after posttransplantation cyclophosphamide. Study-level findings and limits: Blood and skin or GI T cell repertoires showed limited TRB overlap.

Busulfan-fludarabine conditioning, marrow transplant, and cyclophosphamide on days +3 and +4 were administered. This clone was recorded at least ten times. Its specificity is not known. Repertoires were generated with immunoSEQ multiplex PCR, while TCRdb's copy carries only in-frame clones and drops some. The sample is made up of some 23,000 clones, none counted only once. The material was PBMCs, obtained after allogeneic stem cell transplant with posttransplant cyclophosphamide. The clonotype originates from a male patient aged 18 to 29 who received an allogeneic stem cell transplant from a related donor, was CMV-positive, and had no GVHD. The graft donor may have contributed some T cells.

CDR3 region: CASSLGGGRINEKLFF. The CDR3 DNA reads as TGCGCCAGCAGCTTGGGGGGGGGAAGAATTAATGAAAAACTGTTTTTT. This chain uses TRBV5-1 with TRBJ1-4, with D possibly TRBD1 on 5 matching bases. V lost 0 bases and J lost 4, with 13 bases in between. The CDR3 extends over 16 amino acids. The germline gives CDR1 SGHRS, CDR2 YFSETQ.